The clone carrying this T cell receptor beta chain appeared a few times. The researchers put roughly 200,000 CFSE-labeled responder cells into plates with roughly 200,000 irradiated, violet-dye-labeled stimulator cells. Researchers sorted proliferating CFSE-low CD3+CD4+ and CD3+CD8+ responders once the reaction had finished. Profiled with immunoSEQ multiplex PCR; TCRdb holds only in-frame clones, not every one. The sample contains just over 20,000 clones, around 38% of which appear only once. The record originates from a study of graft-versus-host responses after intestinal transplantation. Study overall: All recipients were given anti-thymocyte globulin induction, and tacrolimus and steroids were then administered for roughly 3 years. Regarding the study as a whole: High graft-versus-host to host-versus-graft clonal ratios were found in allografts of patients who had graft-donor T cell macrochimerism.

The clonotype comes from a human patient who received an intestinal transplant. This specimen was alloreactive CD8+ T cells from a mixed lymphocyte reaction culture, taken before intestinal transplant. Sample subset: CFSE-low proliferating T cells sorted from roughly six-day pre-transplant mixed lymphocyte reaction (GvH or HvG direction).

The CDR3 protein is CASGSGRSRGSTDTQYF. The CDR3 nucleotides read TGTGCTAGTGGTTCGGGCCGGAGTAGGGGGAGCACAGATACGCAGTATTTT. This chain links TRBV12-5 with TRBJ2-3, with a tentative D call TRBD1 (6 bases). V shed 4 bases and J shed 0 bases, with 17 bases lying between them. CDR1 is LGHNT and CDR2 is FRNRAP in the germline V gene. The CDR3 contains 17 residues.